This T cell receptor beta chain was sequenced in a study of T cell responses to AZD1222 COVID-19 vaccine. Overall study results and limits: The peak T cell response came first, and repertoires were sampled only after it. Epitopes outside B.1.351 and B.1.1.7 mutated regions reportedly drew nearly half of spike TCRs. Compared with day 0, the breadth and depth of the Spike-specific TCR repertoire rose significantly after two doses of AZD1222.

With respect to this clone: Its antigen remains unknown.

V dropped 4 bases and J dropped 2 bases, with 3 bases sitting between them. The CDR3 has 11 residues. In germline, CDR1 is PRHDT, CDR2 FYEKMQ (reference sequence). Only in-frame clones appear in the TCRdb table, and some are missing; sequencing was by immunoSEQ multiplex PCR. The sample shows 130,000 or so clones, roughly nine tenths of them seen only once. The rearrangement uses TRBV13 and TRBJ2-7; D gene uncertain. This TCR was sampled from an adult in good health. The sample was peripheral blood, taken on day 0 of AZD1222 vaccination. The CDR3 DNA is TGTGCCAGCAGCTCCACCTACGAGCAGTACTTC. Translating gives CASSSTYEQYF. Together with reference TRBV13 and TRBJ2-7, the CDR3 gives the full variable domain: AAGVIQSPRHLIKEKRETATLKCYPIPRHDTVYWYQQGPGQDPQFLISFYEKMQSDKGSIPDRFSAQQFSDYHSELNMSSLELGDSALYFCASSSTYEQYFGPGTRLTVT.